Below are 11 T cell receptor beta chains sequenced from a single sample in a study of blood T cell repertoires in COVID-19. Sequenced by immunoSEQ multiplex PCR; TCRdb stores in-frame clones only, minus some. The sample holds about 230,000 clones; about 83% are singletons and the top ten take 7.4%. The source material was peripheral blood. These receptors were obtained from a woman between 45 and 60 years old with acute or convalescent COVID-19.

The chain combines TRBV9 with TRBJ2-5; D may be TRBD1 (5 bases). V was trimmed by 0 bases and J by 5 bases, leaving 14 bases between them. Germline V gene sequence: CDR1 SGDLS, CDR2 YYNGEE. The CDR3 consists of 15 residues. The chain's CDR3 is CASSVEGVPRETQYF. DNA for the CDR3: TGTGCCAGCAGCGTAGAAGGGGTCCCCAGGGAGACCCAGTACTTC.

The chain employs TRBV9 and TRBJ2-3, with no clear D. Germline V CDR1 and CDR2: SGDLS, YYNGEE. V gave up 0 bases and J gave up 1 base, with 6 bases separating them. The CDR3 runs 14 residues. The CDR3 DNA follows: TGTGCCAGCAGCGTAGCTACCCGCACAGATACGCAGTATTTT. Translation gives CASSVATRTDTQYF.

The J gene is TRBJ1-1, the V gene TRBV5-1; 9 positions agree with TRBD1. This CDR3 has 15 residues. The trim removed 1 base at V and 6 bases at J, leaving 7 bases unmatched. CDR1 and CDR2 (germline): SGHRS, YFSETQ. As DNA, the CDR3 is TGCGCCAGCAGCTTGTCCACAGGGGGCAGGGCTGAAGCTTTCTTT. Encoded protein: CASSLSTGGRAEAFF.

This clone was recorded a few times. This chain joins TRBV7-9 and TRBJ1-3; 8 bases line up with TRBD1. J was trimmed by 4 bases and V by 5 bases; bases with no gene match: 7. CDR1 and CDR2 (germline): SEHNR, FQNEAQ (reference sequence). This CDR3 comprises 15 residues. The CDR3 DNA is TGTGCCAGCAGCCAAGGACAGGGCGGGGGAAACACCATATATTTT. Translation gives CASSQGQGGGNTIYF.

The rearrangement joins TRBV5-3 to TRBJ2-3; 11 bases match TRBD2. TRBV5-3 is noted as an ORF with a role that remains uncertain. The CDR3 spans 15 residues. V trimming: 3 bases; J trimming: 1 base; junction bases outside the gene matches: 1. CDR3 nucleotide sequence: TGTGCCAGAAGCTGGGGACTAGCGGGCACAGATACGCAGTATTTT. Protein: CARSWGLAGTDTQYF.

The chain couples TRBV7-9 to TRBJ2-7, with TRBD2 matching 11 bases. Unmatched junction bases numbered 9, after V lost 5 bases and J lost 6 bases. Germline V gene sequence: CDR1 SEHNR, CDR2 FQNEAQ (reference sequence). The CDR3 is 15 residues long. CDR3 nucleotide sequence: TGTGCCAGCAGCCATAGCGGGAGGGAGTGGGTCGAGCAGTACTTC. It encodes CASSHSGREWVEQYF.

The gene calls are TRBV2 and TRBJ2-7; TRBD2 might be the D (5 bases). Germline lookup yields CDR1 SNHLY and CDR2 FYNNEI. The CDR3 is made up of 13 amino acids. Trimming removed 6 bases from V and 4 bases from J, with 13 bases in between. This chain's CDR3 is CASSPGRGYEQYF. The CDR3 nucleotides are TGTGCCAGCAGCCCCGGCCGGGGTTACGAGCAGTACTTC.

The rearrangement uses TRBV20-1 and TRBJ2-1; D possibly corresponds to TRBD2 (5 bases). V lost 5 bases and J 10 bases, leaving 12 bases between the germline ends. From germline, CDR1 is DFQATT and CDR2 SNEGSKA (reference sequence). This CDR3 is built from 11 residues. The CDR3 loop reads CSALEGLEQFF. In DNA form, the CDR3 reads TGCAGTGCTCTCGAGGGTCTAGAGCAGTTCTTC.

The DNA for the CDR3 is TGCGCCAGCAGCCAGGATCTGACAGGGGCTTTAGAAAAACTGTTTTTT. Its protein product is CASSQDLTGALEKLFF. The chain links TRBV4-1 to TRBJ1-4; 8 bases line up with TRBD1. The junction had 11 bases not matched to a gene; V was cut back by 3 bases and J by 8 bases. There are 16 residues in the CDR3. Germline values: CDR1 MGHRA, CDR2 YSYEKL.

This clone came up a few times. The chain joins TRBV18 to TRBJ1-4; possibly TRBD1 for D (5 bases). V was clipped by 3 bases and J by 5 bases, with 10 bases between them. CDR3 length: 14 amino acids. Germline V gene lookup returns CDR1 KGHSH and CDR2 LQKENI. The chain's CDR3 is CASSPSGGNEKLFF. DNA of the CDR3: TGTGCCAGCTCACCCAGTGGGGGGAATGAAAAACTGTTTTTT. The full variable domain, completed using reference TRBV18 and TRBJ1-4, is NAGVMQNPRHLVRRRGQEARLRCSPMKGHSHVYWYRQLPEEGLKFMVYLQKENIIDESGMPKERFSAEFPKEGPSILRIQQVVRGDSAAYFCASSPSGGNEKLFFGSGTQLSVL.

The CDR3 DNA sequence: TGTGCCAGCAGTTTCGGTAACAGGGGTAATTCACCCCTCCACTTT. It yields the protein CASSFGNRGNSPLHF. The genes are TRBV28 and TRBJ1-6, with 7 bases that match TRBD1. The germline V gene has CDR1 MDHEN and CDR2 SYDVKM. With 3 bases clipped from V and 6 bases from J, the junction kept 5 bases outside the gene matches. The CDR3 contains 15 residues.